This T cell receptor beta chain came from a study of human T cells and chemical hapten exposure. On the study more broadly: Each patch test put 0.01% DPC on the upper back, and results were read at 6 days. Affected patients, primarily female, had alopecia areata, totalis or universalis.

One entry per CDR3 protein results from TCRdb running MiXCR on the RACE reads. The sample includes roughly 380,000 distinct CDR3 sequences, approximately 5% seen only once; the top ten take roughly 2.6%. There are a few counts of this clonotype. Antigen specificity is unknown. V dropped 6 bases and J dropped 5; count of bases not matched to a gene: 5. Germline CDR1 and CDR2: SQVTM and ANQGSEA. The CDR3 has 14 residues. As to time point: pre-sensitization, week 0. The sample's treatment: therapeutic diphenylcyclopropenone sensitization with weekly scalp DPC. It was unfractionated whole blood from which total RNA was extracted. Study-wide results and caveats: No alteration of TCRs above 1 in 1000 frequency was seen with DPC sensitization.

The source is a woman in her 50s with alopecia areata. Some clones in this sample may be carry-over from other donors' samples. The sequencing here drew on whole blood, taken in connection with sensitization to the hapten diphenylcyclopropenone (DPC). The chain has TRBV29-1 and TRBJ2-2; 11 positions agree with TRBD1. The CDR3, as DNA: TGCAGCGTACAGGACAGGGGGCGAACCGGGGAGCTGTTTTTT. Its translation is CSVQDRGRTGELFF.